Listed below are T cell receptor beta chains from one sample, sequenced in a study of cytomegalovirus exposure and HLA in healthy donors. The repertoire was sequenced with immunoSEQ multiplex PCR; TCRdb's copy has only in-frame clones and lacks some. The repertoire has tens of thousands of clones, around 84% of them found once; the top ten carry around 9.3%. Sequences were obtained from PBMCs. The receptors were gathered from a woman in her 40s in good health and CMV-seropositive. Each CDR3 is given with its conserved first and last residue. The order of the fields is D gene, V gene, clone size, J gene, CDR3 protein, CDR3 DNA. The D gene is left open where the match is weak. Size tells how often a clone was seen (once, few, many) or the class of an expanded clone, and some rows leave it out.

d_call: TRBD1
v_call: TRBV7-9
clone_size: NA
j_call: TRBJ1-4
cdr3_aa: CASGTTGDREKLFF
cdr3_nt: TGTGCCAGCGGAACCACAGGGGATCGCGAAAAACTGTTTTTT

d_call: NA
v_call: TRBV7-2
clone_size: NA
j_call: TRBJ1-3
cdr3_aa: CASSLDGREGSGNTIYF
cdr3_nt: TGTGCCAGTAGCTTAGATGGCAGGGAAGGATCGGGAAACACCATATATTTT

d_call: TRBD1
v_call: TRBV30
clone_size: NA
j_call: TRBJ2-5
cdr3_aa: CAWRDRGRALETQYF
cdr3_nt: TGTGCCTGGAGGGACAGGGGGCGCGCTCTCGAGACCCAGTACTTC

d_call: NA
v_call: TRBV6-4
clone_size: NA
j_call: TRBJ2-2
cdr3_aa: CASSERPGVTNTGELFF
cdr3_nt: TGTGCCAGCAGTGAGCGGCCAGGGGTAACGAACACCGGGGAGCTGTTTTTT

d_call: TRBD1
v_call: TRBV7-2
clone_size: NA
j_call: TRBJ2-2
cdr3_aa: CASSLQGAGNTGELFF
cdr3_nt: TGTGCCAGCAGCTTACAGGGGGCGGGTAACACCGGGGAGCTGTTTTTT

d_call: NA
v_call: TRBV5-1
clone_size: NA
j_call: TRBJ1-5
cdr3_aa: CASSPGYRQANQPQHF
cdr3_nt: TGCGCCAGCAGCCCCGGATACCGTCAGGCCAATCAGCCCCAGCATTTT

d_call: NA
v_call: TRBV15
clone_size: NA
j_call: TRBJ1-4
cdr3_aa: CATSRGGGREKLFF
cdr3_nt: TGTGCCACCAGCAGAGGGGGGGGTCGGGAAAAACTGTTTTTT

d_call: TRBD1
v_call: TRBV28
clone_size: NA
j_call: TRBJ2-2
cdr3_aa: CASSATGETGELFF
cdr3_nt: TGTGCCAGCAGTGCGACAGGGGAGACCGGGGAGCTGTTTTTT

d_call: NA
v_call: TRBV19
clone_size: NA
j_call: TRBJ2-3
cdr3_aa: CASRDSSSTDTQYF
cdr3_nt: TGTGCCAGTAGAGACAGTTCTAGCACAGATACGCAGTATTTT

d_call: TRBD1
v_call: TRBV9
clone_size: NA
j_call: TRBJ1-6
cdr3_aa: CASSPTGGVLNSPLHF
cdr3_nt: TGTGCCAGCAGCCCGACAGGGGGTGTTCTGAATTCACCCCTCCACTTT

d_call: TRBD1
v_call: TRBV15
clone_size: few
j_call: TRBJ2-5
cdr3_aa: CATSSGTVRAQYF
cdr3_nt: TGTGCCACCAGCAGCGGGACAGTTAGGGCCCAGTACTTC

d_call: TRBD1
v_call: TRBV4-2
clone_size: NA
j_call: TRBJ2-5
cdr3_aa: CASSQDLGQGTETQYF
cdr3_nt: TGTGCCAGCAGCCAAGATCTGGGACAGGGAACAGAGACCCAGTACTTC

d_call: NA
v_call: TRBV7-3
clone_size: once
j_call: TRBJ1-6
cdr3_aa: CASSATHSPLHF
cdr3_nt: TGTGCCAGCAGCGCGACTCATTCACCCCTCCACTTT

d_call: TRBD2
v_call: TRBV2
clone_size: NA
j_call: TRBJ2-3
cdr3_aa: CADKLAGGPDTQYF
cdr3_nt: TGTGCCGACAAACTAGCGGGGGGCCCCGATACGCAGTATTTT

d_call: TRBD2
v_call: TRBV5-4
clone_size: NA
j_call: TRBJ2-7
cdr3_aa: CASSSGLAGIYEQYF
cdr3_nt: TGTGCCAGCAGCTCCGGACTAGCGGGGATTTACGAGCAGTACTTC

d_call: TRBD1
v_call: TRBV5-1
clone_size: NA
j_call: TRBJ2-2
cdr3_aa: CASSLVGGTNTGELFF
cdr3_nt: TGCGCCAGCAGCTTGGTAGGGGGCACGAACACCGGGGAGCTGTTTTTT

d_call: TRBD1
v_call: TRBV28
clone_size: NA
j_call: TRBJ1-2
cdr3_aa: CASSKGGQGLENYGYTF
cdr3_nt: TGTGCCAGCAGTAAGGGGGGACAGGGGCTAGAAAACTATGGCTACACCTTC

d_call: TRBD2
v_call: TRBV5-1
clone_size: few
j_call: TRBJ2-1
cdr3_aa: CASAILAGGVNEQFF
cdr3_nt: TGCGCCAGCGCCATTCTAGCGGGGGGGGTGAATGAGCAGTTCTTC

d_call: TRBD2
v_call: TRBV27
clone_size: NA
j_call: TRBJ2-5
cdr3_aa: CASSSPGLARETQYF
cdr3_nt: TGTGCCAGCAGTTCTCCCGGACTAGCCAGGGAGACCCAGTACTTC

d_call: NA
v_call: TRBV5-4
clone_size: NA
j_call: TRBJ2-2
cdr3_aa: CASSLGAGVGELFF
cdr3_nt: TGTGCCAGCAGCTTGGGGGCAGGGGTCGGGGAGCTGTTTTTT

d_call: NA
v_call: TRBV19
clone_size: NA
j_call: TRBJ1-3
cdr3_aa: CASSTTKGNTIYF
cdr3_nt: TGTGCCAGTAGTACAACAAAGGGAAACACCATATATTTT

d_call: NA
v_call: TRBV5-1
clone_size: NA
j_call: TRBJ1-1
cdr3_aa: CASSIGTGGTEAFF
cdr3_nt: TGCGCCAGCAGCATCGGGACGGGGGGGACTGAAGCTTTCTTT